Below, one T cell receptor beta chain is given with its context. Its target is not known. In the source study's methods: Junction-only sequences without quality scores were provided by ImmunoSEQ, so filtering was different. The assay was immunoSEQ multiplex PCR, and TCRdb's table has in-frame clones only and misses some. From that table come the V and J calls and clone size; the DNA was used to work out D and trimming. The profile shows 1 million to 1.2 million clones, 77% of them singletons. The data are from a study of shared clonotypes between healthy human individuals. Study-level points and caveats: On the whole, naive subsets had larger estimated richness than memory subsets had. Four donors held about 5.1% of naive CD4 clonotypes in common.

The V segment lost 6 bases and the J segment 0 bases; nucleotides outside the gene matches: 5. Germline values: CDR1 SNHLY, CDR2 FYNNEI. The CDR3 covers 15 residues. This TCR came from a man between 18 and 35 years old in good health. Some clones in this sample may be carry-over from other donors' samples. V and J are TRBV2 and TRBJ2-1; TRBD2 matches at 7 bases. Sequences were obtained from memory CD4+ T cells from PBMCs. The subset denotes: CD45RA-negative fraction. The CDR3 sequence is CASRKAGVSYNEQFF. CDR3 in DNA: TGTGCCAGCAGAAAGGCGGGAGTCTCCTACAATGAGCAGTTCTTC.